Below, 14 T cell receptor beta chains from the same sample are listed, as sequenced in a study of OX40 agonist ivuxolimab in advanced cancers. Sequencing was performed with immunoSEQ multiplex PCR; in TCRdb, only in-frame clones are kept and a portion is missing. The repertoire holds about 20,000 clones, with around 82% as singletons. Sequenced material: CD4+ or CD8+ T cells sorted from blood, taken in a trial of the OX40 agonist ivuxolimab. The receptor set was obtained from an adult with an advanced solid tumor such as melanoma, head and neck, liver or kidney cancer.

The chain combines TRBV28 with TRBJ1-4, with TRBD1 as a possible D gene (6 bases). The germline CDR1 and CDR2 sequences are MDHEN and SYDVKM. The V end was cut by 5 bases, the J end by 7 bases, with 17 bases between. There are 15 residues in the CDR3. The CDR3 DNA follows: TGTGCCAGCAGTCTAACAGGGCTGGGAACTGAAAAACTGTTTTTT. Translated: CASSLTGLGTEKLFF.

The V and J genes are TRBV28 and TRBJ2-7, with TRBD1 identical over 9 bases. After removal of 6 bases from V and 6 bases from J, the junction contained 9 bases not matched to a gene. This CDR3 comprises 14 residues. The germline V gene has CDR1 MDHEN and CDR2 SYDVKM. This CDR3 reads CASSPTDRGGEQYF. The CDR3 coding sequence is TGTGCCAGCAGCCCCACGGACAGGGGAGGCGAGCAGTACTTC. The variable domain in full, with the rest retrieved from reference TRBV28 and TRBJ2-7, is DVKVTQSSRYLVKRTGEKVFLECVQDMDHENMFWYRQDPGLGLRLIYFSYDVKMKEKGDIPEGYSVSREKKERFSLILESASTNQTSMYLCASSPTDRGGEQYFGPGTRLTVT.

The chain employs TRBV9 and TRBJ2-3; no clear D gene. Germline CDR1 SGDLS, CDR2 YYNGEE. V gave up 0 bases and J gave up 2 bases, with 7 bases separating them. The CDR3 contains 14 residues. The CDR3 loop is CASSVVGFTDTQYF. DNA of the CDR3: TGTGCCAGCAGCGTAGTTGGGTTCACAGATACGCAGTATTTT.

CDR3 nucleotides: TGTGCCTGGAGTGTACTAGGGTTCGGAGAGCACAATCAGCCCCAGCATTTT. Protein product: CAWSVLGFGEHNQPQHF. The chain recombines TRBV30 with TRBJ1-5, with D unresolved. V was trimmed by 0 bases and J by 3 bases, leaving 18 bases between them. The CDR3 is 17 amino acids. In germline, CDR1 is GTSNPN, CDR2 SVGIG (reference sequence).

The V and J genes are TRBV27 and TRBJ1-1; D not certain. Trimming left V 3 bases short and J 0 bases short, with 11 bases between. In germline, CDR1 is MNHEY, CDR2 SMNVEV (reference sequence). CDR3 size: 15 residues. CDR3 protein: CASSFASTMNTEAFF. Written as DNA, the CDR3 is TGTGCCAGCAGTTTCGCTTCAACCATGAACACTGAAGCTTTCTTT.

The chain combines TRBV7-2 with TRBJ2-7; TRBD1 matches at 11 bases. The CDR3 has 14 amino acids. Losses at the gene ends were 6 bases for V and 7 bases for J; bases not matched to a gene: 8. Germline V gene lookup returns CDR1 SGHTA and CDR2 FQGNSA. The DNA of the CDR3 is TGTGCCAGCAGTACCGGGACAGGGGGTCTAGAGCAGTACTTC. It yields the protein CASSTGTGGLEQYF.

The J gene is TRBJ2-7, the V gene TRBV10-3; D may be TRBD1 (6 bases). Looked up from germline, CDR1 is ENHRY and CDR2 is SYGVKD. The V end lost 0 bases, the J end lost 1 base, and 7 bases lay between the germline ends. This CDR3 comprises 14 residues. CDR3 bases: TGTGCCATCAGTGAGTCAACAGGGTCCTACGAGCAGTACTTC. Translation gives CAISESTGSYEQYF.

This clone occurred a few times. This rearrangement joins TRBV11-2 to TRBJ1-1; D remains unclear. The CDR3 contains 12 residues. Germline-derived CDR1 and CDR2 are SGHAT and FQNNGV. V was clipped by 4 bases and J by 3 bases, with 6 bases between them. The chain's CDR3 is CASSSLHTEAFF. In DNA, the CDR3 is TGTGCCAGCAGCTCCCTCCACACTGAAGCTTTCTTT.

V is TRBV5-7 and J is TRBJ1-1, with D maybe TRBD1 (6 bases). TRBV5-7 is sorted into the ORF group, with uncertain function. The germline V and J ends were trimmed by 2 bases and 2 bases, with 13 bases remaining between them. The CDR3 is made up of 15 amino acids. The chain's CDR3 is CASSLSADRNTEAFF. Written as DNA, the CDR3 is TGTGCCAGCAGCTTAAGCGCGGACAGAAACACTGAAGCTTTCTTT.

The gene calls are TRBV11-1 and TRBJ2-7; D gene unclear. Trimming removed 6 bases from V and 3 bases from J, with 12 bases in between. Germline assignment: CDR1 SGHAT and CDR2 FQDESV (reference sequence). The CDR3 is 13 residues long. This CDR3 reads CASSQETYYEQYF. The DNA of the CDR3 is TGTGCCAGCAGTCAGGAGACATACTACGAGCAGTACTTC.

The CDR3 loop reads CASSILANEQFF. CDR3 sequence (DNA): TGTGCCAGTAGTATACTAGCCAATGAGCAGTTCTTC. The rearrangement links TRBV19 to TRBJ2-1; possible D gene TRBD2, 5 bases. The CDR3 has 12 residues. The germline V gene has CDR1 LNHDA and CDR2 SQIVND (reference sequence). Trimming removed 2 bases at V and 6 bases at J, with 5 bases between.

The chain employs TRBV27 and TRBJ2-1; a weak D match, TRBD2 (6 bases). The V gene lost 2 bases and the J gene lost 4 bases, with 9 bases spanning the gap. This CDR3 has 14 residues. The germline CDR1 and CDR2 sequences are MNHEY and SMNVEV (reference sequence). CDR3 sequence: CASSLIRGYNEQFF. CDR3 in DNA: TGTGCCAGCAGTTTAATACGGGGGTACAATGAGCAGTTCTTC.

The chain recombines TRBV6-5 with TRBJ2-1; TRBD2 agrees at 10 bases. The CDR3 spans 14 residues. CDR1 and CDR2 from the germline V gene are MNHEY and SVGAGI. V was clipped by 6 bases and J by 5 bases; unmatched bases: 4. The CDR3 DNA sequence: TGTGCCAGCAGCAATGGACTAGCGGACAATGAGCAGTTCTTC. This sequence encodes CASSNGLADNEQFF.

The V call is TRBV15, the J call TRBJ1-4; D remains unclear. CDR1 and CDR2 from the germline V gene are LNHNV and YYDKDF (reference sequence). The CDR3 consists of 17 residues. V lost 0 bases and J 3 bases, leaving 14 bases between the germline ends. CDR3 nucleotide sequence: TGTGCCACCAGCAGAGATGCGTCGGGTTTGGCTAATGAAAAACTGTTTTTT. This translates into CATSRDASGLANEKLFF.